The T cell receptor beta chain described here comes from a study of early T cells in non-severe SARS-CoV-2 infection. V was cut by 5 bases and J by 10 bases, with 12 bases left in between. In germline, CDR1 is SEHNR, CDR2 FQNEAQ (reference sequence). The CDR3 covers 12 residues. Unique molecular identifiers were attached to individual cDNA molecules. TCRdb used MiXCR to reprocess the 5' RACE reads, holding one entry per CDR3 protein. This sample has tens of thousands of distinct CDR3 sequences, with roughly 10% found just once. This clonotype was seen more than once but under ten times. The V call is TRBV7-9, the J call TRBJ2-1; D remains ambiguous. This clonotype was sampled from an adult who was a healthcare worker with PCR-confirmed SARS-CoV-2 infection or an uninfected control (not recorded which). The sequenced sample was whole blood. CDR3 residues: CASSRSSNEQFF. DNA for the CDR3: TGTGCCAGCAGCCGATCTTCAAACGAGCAGTTCTTC. The full variable domain, its missing parts supplied by reference TRBV7-9 and TRBJ2-1, is DTGVSQNPRHKITKRGQNVTFRCDPISEHNRLYWYRQTLGQGPEFLTYFQNEAQLEKSRLLSDRFSAERPKGSFSTLEIQRTEQGDSAMYLCASSRSSNEQFFGPGTRLTVL.